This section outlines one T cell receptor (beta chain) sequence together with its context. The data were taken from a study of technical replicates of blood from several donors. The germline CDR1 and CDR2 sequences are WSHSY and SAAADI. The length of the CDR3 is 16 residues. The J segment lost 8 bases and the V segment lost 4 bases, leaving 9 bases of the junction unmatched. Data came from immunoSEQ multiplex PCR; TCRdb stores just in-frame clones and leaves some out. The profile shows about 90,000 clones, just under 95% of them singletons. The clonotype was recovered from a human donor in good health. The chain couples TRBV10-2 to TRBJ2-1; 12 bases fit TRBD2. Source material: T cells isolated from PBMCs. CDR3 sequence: CASSGRLAGEVDEQFF. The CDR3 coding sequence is TGCGCCAGCAGTGGAAGACTAGCGGGAGAGGTCGATGAGCAGTTCTTC.